This entry lists 2 T cell receptor beta chains sequenced from one sample in a study of blood T cell repertoires in COVID-19 (dated by TCRdb to about 2020). Library prep was done by the immunoSEQ multiplex PCR assay. TCRdb's version of the immuneACCESS table is confined to in-frame rearrangements and falls short of the full clone set. An unresolved V gene accounts for under half of the shortfall where checked; the remainder is of unknown origin. The sample contains a few hundred thousand clones, around 87% of them found a single time. The ten most abundant clones make up 2% to 3% of the sample. The sample consisted of peripheral blood. The origin of the receptors is a woman between 50 and 59 years old with acute or convalescent COVID-19.

The rearrangement joins TRBV30 to TRBJ2-5, with D tentatively TRBD1 (6 bases). Trimming took 1 base from V and 1 from J, leaving 7 bases between them. This CDR3 comprises 13 residues. Germline CDR1 GTSNPN, CDR2 SVGIG (reference sequence). This CDR3 reads CAWSGTVQETQYF. The CDR3 region has the DNA TGTGCCTGGAGTGGGACAGTCCAAGAGACCCAGTACTTC.

V and J are TRBV24-1 and TRBJ2-2; tentatively, D is TRBD2 (6 bases). The V gene's germline CDR1 is KGHDR and CDR2 SFDVKD. Between the trimmed V and J ends, which lost 6 bases and 5 bases, there was a span of 12 bases. This CDR3 is 14 amino acids long. In nucleotides, the CDR3 is TGTGCCACCAGTTTAGCGGCAACAACCGGGGAGCTGTTTTTT. Residues: CATSLAATTGELFF.